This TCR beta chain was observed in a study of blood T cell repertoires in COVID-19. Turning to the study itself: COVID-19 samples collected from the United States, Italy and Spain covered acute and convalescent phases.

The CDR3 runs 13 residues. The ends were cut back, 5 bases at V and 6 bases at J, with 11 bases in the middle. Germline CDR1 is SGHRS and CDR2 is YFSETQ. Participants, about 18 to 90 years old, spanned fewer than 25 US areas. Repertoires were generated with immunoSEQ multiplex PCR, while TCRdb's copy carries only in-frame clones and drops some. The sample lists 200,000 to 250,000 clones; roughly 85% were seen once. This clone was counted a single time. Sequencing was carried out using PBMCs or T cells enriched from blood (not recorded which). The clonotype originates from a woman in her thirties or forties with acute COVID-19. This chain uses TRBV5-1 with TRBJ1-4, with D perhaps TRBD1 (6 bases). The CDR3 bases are TGCGCCAGCAGGAACAGGGTGGATGAAAAACTGTTTTTT. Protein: CASRNRVDEKLFF. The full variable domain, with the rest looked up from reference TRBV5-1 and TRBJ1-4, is KAGVTQTPRYLIKTRGQQVTLSCSPISGHRSVSWYQQTPGQGLQFLFEYFSETQRNKGNFPGRFSGRQFSNSRSEMNVSTLELGDSALYLCASRNRVDEKLFFGSGTQLSVL.